The 3 T cell receptor beta chains given below trace back to one sample, sequenced in a study of cytomegalovirus exposure and HLA in healthy donors. The primer mix had 60 Vbeta and 13 Jbeta primers. Profiling relied on immunoSEQ multiplex PCR, and the TCRdb table lists in-frame clones only, not all of them. This table lists tens of thousands of clones. The sequencing sample was made of PBMCs. These receptor sequences come from a female donor in good health and CMV-seronegative.

This chain uses TRBV7-8 with TRBJ2-3; 7 bases are a match to TRBD2. V shed 4 bases, J shed 3 bases, and the junction held 10 bases outside the gene matches. This CDR3 is 16 amino acids long. Germline V gene data show CDR1 as SGHVS and CDR2 as FQNEAQ. The CDR3: CASSWGGTRGTDTQYF. The CDR3 DNA is TGTGCCAGCAGCTGGGGGGGAACTAGAGGTACAGATACGCAGTATTTT.

The J gene is TRBJ1-1, the V gene TRBV5-1; 7 bases are shared with TRBD1. The CDR3 spans 14 residues. V trimming: 4 bases; J trimming: 5 bases; junction bases outside the gene matches: 8. The germline CDR1 and CDR2 sequences are SGHRS and YFSETQ. The CDR3 region has the DNA TGCGCCAGCAGCGCAGGGGGTGTGAGGACTGAAGCTTTCTTT. Amino acid sequence: CASSAGGVRTEAFF.

V usage is TRBV5-6 and J usage is TRBJ2-7, with 9 nucleotides matching TRBD1. The length of the CDR3 is 18 residues. J was trimmed by 3 bases and V by 1 base; bases with no gene match: 14. Per germline, CDR1 SGHDT and CDR2 YYEEEE. The CDR3 bases are TGTGCCAGCAGCTTGAACAGGGGGCGAACCGGGGGGCTCTACGAGCAGTACTTC. Its protein product is CASSLNRGRTGGLYEQYF.